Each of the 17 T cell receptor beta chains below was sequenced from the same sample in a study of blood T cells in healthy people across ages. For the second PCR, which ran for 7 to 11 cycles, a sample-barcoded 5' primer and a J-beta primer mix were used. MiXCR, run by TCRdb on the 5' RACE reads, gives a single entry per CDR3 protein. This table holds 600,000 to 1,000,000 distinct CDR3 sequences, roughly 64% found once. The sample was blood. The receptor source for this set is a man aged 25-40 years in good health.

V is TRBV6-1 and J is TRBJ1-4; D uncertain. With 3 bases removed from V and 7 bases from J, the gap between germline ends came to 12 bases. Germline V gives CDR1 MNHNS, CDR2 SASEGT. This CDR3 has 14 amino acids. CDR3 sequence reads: CASSDEPWGEKLFF. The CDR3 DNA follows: TGTGCCAGCAGTGACGAGCCATGGGGTGAAAAACTGTTTTTT.

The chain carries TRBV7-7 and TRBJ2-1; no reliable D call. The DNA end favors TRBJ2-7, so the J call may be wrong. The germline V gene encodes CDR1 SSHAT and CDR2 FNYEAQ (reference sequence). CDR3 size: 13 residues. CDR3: CASSLMPDDEQYF. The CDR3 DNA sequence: TGTGCCAGCAGCTTAATGCCGGACGATGAGCAGTACTTC.

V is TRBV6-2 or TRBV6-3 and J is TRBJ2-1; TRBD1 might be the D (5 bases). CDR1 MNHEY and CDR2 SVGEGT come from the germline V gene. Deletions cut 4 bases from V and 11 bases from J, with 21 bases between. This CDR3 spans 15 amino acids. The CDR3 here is CASSLSRQPTSKQFF. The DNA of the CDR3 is TGTGCCAGCAGTTTATCTAGACAGCCTACAAGTAAGCAGTTCTTC.

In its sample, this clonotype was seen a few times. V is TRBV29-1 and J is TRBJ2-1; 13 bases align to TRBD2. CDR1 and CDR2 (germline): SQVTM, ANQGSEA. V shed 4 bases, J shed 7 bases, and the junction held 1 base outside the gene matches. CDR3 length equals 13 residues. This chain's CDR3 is CSVGTSGSNEQFF. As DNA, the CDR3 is TGCAGCGTTGGGACTAGCGGGAGTAATGAGCAGTTCTTC.

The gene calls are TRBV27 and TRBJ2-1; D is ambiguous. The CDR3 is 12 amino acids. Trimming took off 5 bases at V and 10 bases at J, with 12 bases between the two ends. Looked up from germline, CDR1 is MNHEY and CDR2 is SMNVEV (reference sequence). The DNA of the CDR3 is TGTGCCAGCAGTCTAAACCGATGGGAGCAGTTCTTC. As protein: CASSLNRWEQFF.

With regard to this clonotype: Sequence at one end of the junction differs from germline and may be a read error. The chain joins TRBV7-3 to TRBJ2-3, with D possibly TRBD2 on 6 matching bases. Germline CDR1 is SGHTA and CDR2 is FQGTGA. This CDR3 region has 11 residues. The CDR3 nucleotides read TGTGCCAGCAGCCCTGGGGGGACTCTCAGTTTT. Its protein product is CASSPGGTLSF.

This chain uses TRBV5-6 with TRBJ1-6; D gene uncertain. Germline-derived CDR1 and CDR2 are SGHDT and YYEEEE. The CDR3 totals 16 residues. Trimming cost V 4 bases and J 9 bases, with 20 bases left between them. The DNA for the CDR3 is TGTGCCAGCAGCCGGACTGGTCGGGTATCAACTTCACCCCTCCACTTT. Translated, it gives CASSRTGRVSTSPLHF.

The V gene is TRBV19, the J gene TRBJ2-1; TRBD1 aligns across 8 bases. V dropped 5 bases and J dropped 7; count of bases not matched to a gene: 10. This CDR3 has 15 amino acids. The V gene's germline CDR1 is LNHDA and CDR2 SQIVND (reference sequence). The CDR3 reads CASSSQGARSNEQFF. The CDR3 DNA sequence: TGTGCCAGTAGTTCCCAGGGGGCGCGGTCGAATGAGCAGTTCTTC.

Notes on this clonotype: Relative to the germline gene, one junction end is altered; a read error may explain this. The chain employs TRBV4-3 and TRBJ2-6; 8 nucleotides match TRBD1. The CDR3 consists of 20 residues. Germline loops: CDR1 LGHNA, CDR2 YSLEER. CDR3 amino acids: CASSQDTPGQGVGGANVLTF. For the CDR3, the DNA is TGCGCCAGCAGCCAAGATACCCCCGGACAGGGAGTCGGTGGGGCCAACGTCTTGACTTTC.

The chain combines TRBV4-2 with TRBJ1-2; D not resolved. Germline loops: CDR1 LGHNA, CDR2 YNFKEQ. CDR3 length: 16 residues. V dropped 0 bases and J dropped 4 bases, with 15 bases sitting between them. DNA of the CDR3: TGTGCCAGCAGCCAAGAAGCGGCATATTGGACCTATGGCTACACCTTC. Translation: CASSQEAAYWTYGYTF.

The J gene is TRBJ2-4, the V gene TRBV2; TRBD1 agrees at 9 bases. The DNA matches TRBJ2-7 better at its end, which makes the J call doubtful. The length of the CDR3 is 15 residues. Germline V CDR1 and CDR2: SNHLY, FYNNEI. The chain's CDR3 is CASRPTGTGIDEQYF. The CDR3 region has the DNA TGTGCCAGCAGGCCGACCGGGACAGGGATCGACGAGCAGTACTTC.

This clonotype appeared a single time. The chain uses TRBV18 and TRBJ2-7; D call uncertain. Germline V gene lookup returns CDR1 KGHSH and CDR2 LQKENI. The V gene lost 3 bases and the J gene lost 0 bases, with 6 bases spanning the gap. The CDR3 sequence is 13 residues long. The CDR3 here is CASSPWGSYEQYF. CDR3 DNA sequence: TGTGCCAGCTCACCGTGGGGCTCCTACGAGCAGTACTTC.

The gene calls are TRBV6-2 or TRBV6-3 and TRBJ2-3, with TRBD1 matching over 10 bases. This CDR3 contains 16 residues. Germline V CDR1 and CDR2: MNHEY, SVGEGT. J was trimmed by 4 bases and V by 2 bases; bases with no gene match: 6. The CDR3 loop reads CASSYRGTGVADTQYF. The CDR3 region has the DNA TGTGCCAGCAGTTACCGCGGGACAGGGGTGGCAGATACGCAGTATTTT.

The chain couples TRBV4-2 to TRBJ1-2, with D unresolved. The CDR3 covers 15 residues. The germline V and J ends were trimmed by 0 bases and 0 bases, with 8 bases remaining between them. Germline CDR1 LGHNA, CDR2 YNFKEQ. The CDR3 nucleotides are TGTGCCAGCAGCCAAGAGGTGGGCTCTAACTATGGCTACACCTTC. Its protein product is CASSQEVGSNYGYTF.

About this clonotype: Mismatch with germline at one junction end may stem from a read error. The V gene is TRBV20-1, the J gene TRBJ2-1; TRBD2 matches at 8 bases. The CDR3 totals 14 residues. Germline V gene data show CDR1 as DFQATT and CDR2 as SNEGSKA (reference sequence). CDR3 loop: CGAPGVAGYNEQFF. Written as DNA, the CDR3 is TGCGGTGCTCCCGGGGTAGCGGGATACAATGAGCAGTTCTTC.

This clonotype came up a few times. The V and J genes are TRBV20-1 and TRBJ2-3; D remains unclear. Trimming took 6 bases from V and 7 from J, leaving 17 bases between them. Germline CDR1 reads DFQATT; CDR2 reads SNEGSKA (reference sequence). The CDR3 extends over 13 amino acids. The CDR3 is CSALNRPWYTQYF. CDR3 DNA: TGCAGTGCGTTAAACCGGCCGTGGTATACGCAGTATTTT.

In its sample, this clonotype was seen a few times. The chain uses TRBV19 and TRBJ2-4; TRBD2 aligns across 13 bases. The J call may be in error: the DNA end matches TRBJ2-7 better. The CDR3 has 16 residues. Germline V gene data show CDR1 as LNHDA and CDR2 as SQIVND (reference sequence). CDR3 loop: CASRLAGGPSHYEQYF. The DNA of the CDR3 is TGTGCCAGCCGACTAGCGGGAGGTCCATCGCACTACGAGCAGTACTTC.